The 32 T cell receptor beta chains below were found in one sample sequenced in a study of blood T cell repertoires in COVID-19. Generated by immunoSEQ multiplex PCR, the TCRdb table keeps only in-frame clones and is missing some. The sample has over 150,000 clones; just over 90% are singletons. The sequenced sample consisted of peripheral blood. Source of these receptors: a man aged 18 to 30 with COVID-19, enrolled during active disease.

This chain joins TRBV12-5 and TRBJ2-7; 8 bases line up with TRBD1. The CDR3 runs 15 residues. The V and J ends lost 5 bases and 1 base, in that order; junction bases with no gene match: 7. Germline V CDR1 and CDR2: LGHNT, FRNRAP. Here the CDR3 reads CASGEDRGLSYEQYF. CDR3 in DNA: TGTGCTAGTGGTGAAGACAGGGGATTATCCTACGAGCAGTACTTC.

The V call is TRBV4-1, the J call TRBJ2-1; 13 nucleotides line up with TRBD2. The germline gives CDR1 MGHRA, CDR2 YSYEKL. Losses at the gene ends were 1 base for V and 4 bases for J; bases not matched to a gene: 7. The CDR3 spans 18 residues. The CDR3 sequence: CASSQVDLGLAGYNEQFF. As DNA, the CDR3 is TGCGCCAGCAGCCAAGTGGACCTGGGACTAGCGGGATACAATGAGCAGTTCTTC.

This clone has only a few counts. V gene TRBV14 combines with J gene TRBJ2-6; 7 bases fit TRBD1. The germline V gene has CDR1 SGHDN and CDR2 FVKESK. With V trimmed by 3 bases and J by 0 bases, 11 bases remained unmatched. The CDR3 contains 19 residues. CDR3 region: CASSQFRDSLTSGANVLTF. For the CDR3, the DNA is TGTGCCAGCAGCCAGTTCCGGGACAGCCTAACCTCTGGGGCCAACGTCCTGACTTTC.

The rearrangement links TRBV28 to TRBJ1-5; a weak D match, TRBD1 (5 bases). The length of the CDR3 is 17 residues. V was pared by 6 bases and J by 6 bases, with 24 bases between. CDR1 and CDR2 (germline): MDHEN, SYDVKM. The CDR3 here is CASSPQAGATRGQPQHF. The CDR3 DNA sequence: TGTGCCAGCAGCCCTCAAGCGGGAGCAACTAGGGGTCAGCCCCAGCATTTT.

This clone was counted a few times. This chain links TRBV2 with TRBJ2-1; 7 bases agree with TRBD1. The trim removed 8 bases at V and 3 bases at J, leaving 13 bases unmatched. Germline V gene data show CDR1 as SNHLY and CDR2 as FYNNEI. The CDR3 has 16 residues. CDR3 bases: TGTGCCAGCCTGAACCCCGGACAGGTGAGCTACAATGAGCAGTTCTTC. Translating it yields CASLNPGQVSYNEQFF.

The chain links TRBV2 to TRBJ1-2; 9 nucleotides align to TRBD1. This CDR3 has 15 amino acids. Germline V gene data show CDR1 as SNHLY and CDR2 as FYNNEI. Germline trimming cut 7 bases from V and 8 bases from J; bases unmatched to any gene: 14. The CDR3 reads CASTLLTGTGSGYTF. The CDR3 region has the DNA TGTGCCAGCACCTTATTGACCGGGACAGGGAGCGGCTACACCTTC.

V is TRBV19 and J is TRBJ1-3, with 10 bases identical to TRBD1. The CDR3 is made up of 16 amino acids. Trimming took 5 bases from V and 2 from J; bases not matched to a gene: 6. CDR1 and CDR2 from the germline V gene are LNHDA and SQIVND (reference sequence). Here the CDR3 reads CASSARQGATGNTIYF. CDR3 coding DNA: TGTGCCAGTAGTGCCCGACAGGGGGCTACTGGAAACACCATATATTTT.

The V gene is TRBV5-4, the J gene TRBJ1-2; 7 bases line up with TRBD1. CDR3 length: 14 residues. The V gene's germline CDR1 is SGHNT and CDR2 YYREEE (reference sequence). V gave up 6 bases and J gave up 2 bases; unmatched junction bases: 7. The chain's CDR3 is CASTYNRGNYGYTF. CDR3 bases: TGTGCCAGCACCTATAACAGGGGAAACTATGGCTACACCTTC.

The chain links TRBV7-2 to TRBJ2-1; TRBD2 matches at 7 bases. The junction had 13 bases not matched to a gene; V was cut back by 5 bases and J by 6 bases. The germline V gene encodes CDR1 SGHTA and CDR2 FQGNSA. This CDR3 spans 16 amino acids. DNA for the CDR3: TGTGCCAGCAGCGCACCAGGGCTAGCGGATCCCAATGAGCAGTTCTTC. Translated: CASSAPGLADPNEQFF.

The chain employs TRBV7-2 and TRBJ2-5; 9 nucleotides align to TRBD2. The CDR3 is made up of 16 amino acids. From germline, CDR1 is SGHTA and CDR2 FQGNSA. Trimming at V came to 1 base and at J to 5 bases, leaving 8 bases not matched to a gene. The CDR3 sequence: CASSLVASGNFETQYF. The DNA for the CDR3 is TGTGCCAGCAGCTTAGTGGCTAGCGGGAATTTTGAGACCCAGTACTTC. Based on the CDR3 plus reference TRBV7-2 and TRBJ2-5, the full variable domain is GAGVSQSPSNKVTEKGKDVELRCDPISGHTALYWYRQSLGQGLEFLIYFQGNSAPDKSGLPSDRFSAERTGGSVSTLTIQRTQQEDSAVYLCASSLVASGNFETQYFGPGTRLLVL.

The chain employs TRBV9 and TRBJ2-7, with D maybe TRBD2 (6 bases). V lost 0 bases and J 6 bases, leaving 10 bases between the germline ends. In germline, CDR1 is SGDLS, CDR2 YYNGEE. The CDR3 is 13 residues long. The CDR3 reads CASSVGGDREQYF. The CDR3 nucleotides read TGTGCCAGCAGCGTAGGGGGGGATCGCGAGCAGTACTTC.

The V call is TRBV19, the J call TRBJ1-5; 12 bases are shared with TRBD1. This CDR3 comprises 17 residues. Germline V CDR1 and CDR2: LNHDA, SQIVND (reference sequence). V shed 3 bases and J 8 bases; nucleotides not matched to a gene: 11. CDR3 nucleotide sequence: TGTGCCAGTAGTATGGGGACAGGGGGCGTCTGGATTGAGCCCCAGCATTTT. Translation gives CASSMGTGGVWIEPQHF.

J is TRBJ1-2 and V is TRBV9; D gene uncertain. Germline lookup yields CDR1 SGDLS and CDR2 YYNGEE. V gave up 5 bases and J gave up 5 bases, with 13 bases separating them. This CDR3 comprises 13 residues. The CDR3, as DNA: TGTGCCAGCAGGGCCCCCCCAGGATATGGCTACACCTTC. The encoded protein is CASRAPPGYGYTF.

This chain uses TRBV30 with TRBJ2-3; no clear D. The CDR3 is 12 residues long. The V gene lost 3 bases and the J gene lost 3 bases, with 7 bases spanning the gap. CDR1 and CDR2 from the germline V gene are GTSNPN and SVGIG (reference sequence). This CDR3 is CAWSASTDTQYF. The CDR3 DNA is TGTGCCTGGAGCGCTAGTACAGATACGCAGTATTTT.

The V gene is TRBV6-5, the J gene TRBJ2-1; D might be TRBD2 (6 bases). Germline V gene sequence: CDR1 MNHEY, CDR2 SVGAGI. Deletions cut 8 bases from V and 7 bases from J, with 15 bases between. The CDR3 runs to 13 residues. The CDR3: CASETRITNEQFF. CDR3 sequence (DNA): TGTGCCAGCGAGACTAGGATAACAAATGAGCAGTTCTTC.

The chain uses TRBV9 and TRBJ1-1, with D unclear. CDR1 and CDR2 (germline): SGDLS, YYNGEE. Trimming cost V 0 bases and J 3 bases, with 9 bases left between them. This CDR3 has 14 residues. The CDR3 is CASSVEGGHTEAFF. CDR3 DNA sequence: TGTGCCAGCAGCGTAGAAGGAGGACACACTGAAGCTTTCTTT.

The chain's CDR3 is CASSLDRGYGYTF. DNA of the CDR3: TGTGCCAGCAGCTTAGACAGGGGCTATGGCTACACCTTC. The chain uses TRBV11-2 and TRBJ1-2; the D gene is possibly TRBD1 (6 bases). Germline V CDR1 and CDR2: SGHAT, FQNNGV. The CDR3 contains 13 residues. V gave up 0 bases and J gave up 4 bases, with 6 bases separating them.

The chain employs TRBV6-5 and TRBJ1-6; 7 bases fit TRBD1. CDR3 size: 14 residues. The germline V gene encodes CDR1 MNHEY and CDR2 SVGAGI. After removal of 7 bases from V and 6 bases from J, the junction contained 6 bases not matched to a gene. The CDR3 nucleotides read TGTGCCAGCACCCAGGGGGAGCCTAATTCACCCCTCCACTTT. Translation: CASTQGEPNSPLHF.

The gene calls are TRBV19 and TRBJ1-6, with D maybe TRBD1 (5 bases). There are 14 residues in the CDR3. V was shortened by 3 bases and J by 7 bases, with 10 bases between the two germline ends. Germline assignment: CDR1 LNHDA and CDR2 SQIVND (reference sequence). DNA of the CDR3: TGTGCCAGTAGTATCGGGGGACCAAATTCACCCCTCCACTTT. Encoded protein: CASSIGGPNSPLHF.

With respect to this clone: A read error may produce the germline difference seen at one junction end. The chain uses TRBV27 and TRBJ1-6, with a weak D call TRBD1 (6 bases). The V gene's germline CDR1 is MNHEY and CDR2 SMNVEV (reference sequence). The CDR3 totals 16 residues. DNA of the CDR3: TGTGCCAGCACTTTATTTGGGGACATACATAATTCACCCCTCCACTTT. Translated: CASTLFGDIHNSPLHF.

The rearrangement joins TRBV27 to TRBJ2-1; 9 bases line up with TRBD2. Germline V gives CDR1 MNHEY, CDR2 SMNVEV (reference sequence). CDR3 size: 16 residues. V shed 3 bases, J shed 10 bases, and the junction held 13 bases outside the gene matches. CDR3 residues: CASSFGGTSTPPEQFF. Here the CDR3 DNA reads TGTGCCAGCAGTTTTGGCGGGACTAGCACACCTCCCGAGCAGTTCTTC.

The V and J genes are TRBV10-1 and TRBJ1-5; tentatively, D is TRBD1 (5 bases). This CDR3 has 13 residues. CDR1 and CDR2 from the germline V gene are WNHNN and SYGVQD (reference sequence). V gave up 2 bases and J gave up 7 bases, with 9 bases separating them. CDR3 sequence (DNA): TGCGCCAGCAGTGAGAGGGGAGGGCAGCCCCAGCATTTT. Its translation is CASSERGGQPQHF.

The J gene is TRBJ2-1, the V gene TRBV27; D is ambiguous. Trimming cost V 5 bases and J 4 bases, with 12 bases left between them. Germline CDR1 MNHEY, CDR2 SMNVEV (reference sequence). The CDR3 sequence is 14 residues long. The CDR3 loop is CASSAARLYNEQFF. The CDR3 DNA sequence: TGTGCCAGCAGTGCGGCCCGTTTATACAATGAGCAGTTCTTC.

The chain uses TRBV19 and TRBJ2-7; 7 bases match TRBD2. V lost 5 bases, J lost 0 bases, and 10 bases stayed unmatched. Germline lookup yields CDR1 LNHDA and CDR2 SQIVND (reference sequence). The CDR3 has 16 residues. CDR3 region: CASSFRTRGTSYEQYF. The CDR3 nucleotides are TGTGCCAGTAGTTTTAGGACTAGAGGGACCTCCTACGAGCAGTACTTC. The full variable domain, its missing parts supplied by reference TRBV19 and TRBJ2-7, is DGGITQSPKYLFRKEGQNVTLSCEQNLNHDAMYWYRQDPGQGLRLIYYSQIVNDFQKGDIAEGYSVSREKKESFPLTVTSAQKNPTAFYLCASSFRTRGTSYEQYFGPGTRLTVT.

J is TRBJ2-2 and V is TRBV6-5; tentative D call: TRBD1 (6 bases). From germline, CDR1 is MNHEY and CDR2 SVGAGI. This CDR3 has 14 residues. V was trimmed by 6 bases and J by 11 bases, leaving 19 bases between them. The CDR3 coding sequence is TGTGCCAGCAGACTCCACAGGGAGCGCGGAGAGCTGTTTTTT. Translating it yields CASRLHRERGELFF.

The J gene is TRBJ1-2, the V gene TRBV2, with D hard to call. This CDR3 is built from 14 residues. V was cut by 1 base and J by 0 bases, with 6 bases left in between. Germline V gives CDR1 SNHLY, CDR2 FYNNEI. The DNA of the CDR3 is TGTGCCAGCAGTGAAGACAGATCTAACTATGGCTACACCTTC. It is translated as CASSEDRSNYGYTF.

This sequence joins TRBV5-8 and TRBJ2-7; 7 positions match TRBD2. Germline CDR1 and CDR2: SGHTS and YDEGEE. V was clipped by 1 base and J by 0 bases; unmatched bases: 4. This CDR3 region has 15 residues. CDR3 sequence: CASSLLGGSSYEQYF. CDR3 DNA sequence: TGTGCCAGCAGCTTGTTAGGCGGGAGCTCCTACGAGCAGTACTTC. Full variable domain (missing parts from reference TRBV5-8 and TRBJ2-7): EAGVTQSPTHLIKTRGQQATLRCSPISGHTSVYWYQQALGLGLQFLLWYDEGEERNRGNFPPRFSGRQFPNYSSELNVNALELEDSALYLCASSLLGGSSYEQYFGPGTRLTVT.

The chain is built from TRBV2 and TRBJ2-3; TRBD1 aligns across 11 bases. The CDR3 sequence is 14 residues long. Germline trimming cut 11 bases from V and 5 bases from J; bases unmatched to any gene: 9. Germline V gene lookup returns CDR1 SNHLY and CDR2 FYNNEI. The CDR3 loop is CASHSGQGVDTQYF. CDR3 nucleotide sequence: TGTGCCTCCCACTCGGGACAGGGGGTAGATACGCAGTATTTT.

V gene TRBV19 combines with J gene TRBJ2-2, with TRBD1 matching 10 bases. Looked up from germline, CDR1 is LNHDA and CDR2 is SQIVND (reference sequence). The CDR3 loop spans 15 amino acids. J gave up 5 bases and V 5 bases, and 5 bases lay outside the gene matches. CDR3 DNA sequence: TGTGCCAGTAGTGCCGGGACAGGGGTAACCGGGGAGCTGTTTTTT. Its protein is CASSAGTGVTGELFF. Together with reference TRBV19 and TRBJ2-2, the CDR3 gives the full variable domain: DGGITQSPKYLFRKEGQNVTLSCEQNLNHDAMYWYRQDPGQGLRLIYYSQIVNDFQKGDIAEGYSVSREKKESFPLTVTSAQKNPTAFYLCASSAGTGVTGELFFGEGSRLTVL.

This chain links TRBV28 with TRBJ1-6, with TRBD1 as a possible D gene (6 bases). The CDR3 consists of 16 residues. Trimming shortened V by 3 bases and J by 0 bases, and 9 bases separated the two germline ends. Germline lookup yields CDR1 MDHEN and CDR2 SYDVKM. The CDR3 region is CASSFDRSSYNSPLHF. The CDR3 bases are TGTGCCAGCAGTTTTGACAGGTCCTCCTATAATTCACCCCTCCACTTT. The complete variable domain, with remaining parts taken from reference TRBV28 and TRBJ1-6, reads DVKVTQSSRYLVKRTGEKVFLECVQDMDHENMFWYRQDPGLGLRLIYFSYDVKMKEKGDIPEGYSVSREKKERFSLILESASTNQTSMYLCASSFDRSSYNSPLHFGNGTRLTVT.

The CDR3 sequence is CASSYGLAGGTGELFF. The CDR3 DNA reads TGTGCCAGCAGTTACGGACTAGCGGGAGGCACCGGGGAGCTGTTTTTT. The rearrangement links TRBV27 to TRBJ2-2, with 14 nucleotides matching TRBD2. CDR1 MNHEY and CDR2 SMNVEV come from the germline V gene (reference sequence). The CDR3 consists of 16 residues. V lost 4 bases, J lost 4 bases, and 2 bases stayed unmatched.

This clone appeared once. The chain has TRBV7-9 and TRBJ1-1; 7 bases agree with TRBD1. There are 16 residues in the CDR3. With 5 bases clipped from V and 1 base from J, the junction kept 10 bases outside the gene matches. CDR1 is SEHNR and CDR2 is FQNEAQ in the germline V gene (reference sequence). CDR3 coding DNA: TGTGCCAGCAGCCCCCGAGGACAGGACCCGAACACTGAAGCTTTCTTT. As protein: CASSPRGQDPNTEAFF.